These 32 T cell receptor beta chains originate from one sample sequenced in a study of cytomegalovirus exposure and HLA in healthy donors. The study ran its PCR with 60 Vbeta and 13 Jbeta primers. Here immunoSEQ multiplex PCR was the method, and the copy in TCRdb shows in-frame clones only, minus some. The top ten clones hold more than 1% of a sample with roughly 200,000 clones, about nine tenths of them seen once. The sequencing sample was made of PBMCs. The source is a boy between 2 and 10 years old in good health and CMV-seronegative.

The CDR3 loop reads CASIGTGRRYGYTF. The CDR3, as DNA: TGTGCCAGTATTGGGACAGGGAGGAGATATGGCTACACCTTC. The chain recombines TRBV6-1 with TRBJ1-2; 9 nucleotides align to TRBD1. Germline V gives CDR1 MNHNS, CDR2 SASEGT. Trimming cost V 9 bases and J 5 bases; bases outside gene matches: 10. This CDR3 comprises 14 residues.

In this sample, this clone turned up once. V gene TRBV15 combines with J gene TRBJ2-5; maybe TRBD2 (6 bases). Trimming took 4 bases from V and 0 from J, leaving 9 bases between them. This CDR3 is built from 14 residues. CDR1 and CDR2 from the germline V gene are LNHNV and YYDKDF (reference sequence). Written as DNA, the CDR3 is TGTGCCACCAGCATGTCGGGGGACCAAGAGACCCAGTACTTC. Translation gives CATSMSGDQETQYF.

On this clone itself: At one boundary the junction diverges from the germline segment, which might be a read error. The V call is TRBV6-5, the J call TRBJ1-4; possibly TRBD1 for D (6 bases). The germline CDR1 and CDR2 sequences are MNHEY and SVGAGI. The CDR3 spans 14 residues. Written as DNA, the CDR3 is TGTGCCAGCAGACCGGGACATCCTAACGAAAAACTGTTTTTT. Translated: CASRPGHPNEKLFF.

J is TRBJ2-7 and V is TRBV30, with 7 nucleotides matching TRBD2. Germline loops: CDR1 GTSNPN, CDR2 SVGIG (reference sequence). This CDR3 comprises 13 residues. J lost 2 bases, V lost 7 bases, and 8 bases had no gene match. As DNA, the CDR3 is TGTGCCTACCAGCGGGGCATCGCCTACGAGCAGTACTTC. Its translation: CAYQRGIAYEQYF.

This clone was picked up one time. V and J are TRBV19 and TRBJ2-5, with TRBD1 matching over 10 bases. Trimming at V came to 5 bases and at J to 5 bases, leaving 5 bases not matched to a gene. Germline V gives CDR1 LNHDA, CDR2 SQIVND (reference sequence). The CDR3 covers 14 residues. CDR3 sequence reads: CASSSTGGGETQYF. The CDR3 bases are TGTGCCAGTAGTTCGACAGGGGGCGGTGAGACCCAGTACTTC.

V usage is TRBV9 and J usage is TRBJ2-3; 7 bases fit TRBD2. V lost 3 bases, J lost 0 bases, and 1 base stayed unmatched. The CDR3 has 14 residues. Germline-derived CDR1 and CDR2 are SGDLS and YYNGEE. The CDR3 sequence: CASSAAGSTDTQYF. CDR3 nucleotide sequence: TGTGCCAGCAGCGCAGCGGGGAGCACAGATACGCAGTATTTT.

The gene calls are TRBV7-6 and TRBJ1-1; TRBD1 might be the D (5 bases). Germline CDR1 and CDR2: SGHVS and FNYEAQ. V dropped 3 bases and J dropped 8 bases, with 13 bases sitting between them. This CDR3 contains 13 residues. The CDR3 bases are TGTGCCAGCAGCTTCGGGGGGGGTCGAGAAGCTTTCTTT. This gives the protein CASSFGGGREAFF. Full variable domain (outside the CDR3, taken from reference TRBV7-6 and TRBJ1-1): GAGVSQSPRYKVTKRGQDVALRCDPISGHVSLYWYRQALGQGPEFLTYFNYEAQQDKSGLPNDRFSAERPEGSISTLTIQRTEQRDSAMYRCASSFGGGREAFFGQGTRLTVV.

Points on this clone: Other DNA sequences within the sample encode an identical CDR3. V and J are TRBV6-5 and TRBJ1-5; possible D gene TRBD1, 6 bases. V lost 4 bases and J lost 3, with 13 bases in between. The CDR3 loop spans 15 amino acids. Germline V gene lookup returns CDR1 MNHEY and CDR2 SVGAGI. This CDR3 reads CASSSLRQANQPQHF. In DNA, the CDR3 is TGTGCCAGCAGTTCCCTCAGACAGGCCAATCAGCCCCAGCATTTT.

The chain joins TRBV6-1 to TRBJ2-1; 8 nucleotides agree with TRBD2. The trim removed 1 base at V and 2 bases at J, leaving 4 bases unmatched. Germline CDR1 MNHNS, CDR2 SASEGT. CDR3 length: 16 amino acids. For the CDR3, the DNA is TGTGCCAGCAGTGAAGAGGGACTAGGGCCCTACAATGAGCAGTTCTTC. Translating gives CASSEEGLGPYNEQFF.

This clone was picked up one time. The CDR3 reads CASSGGEPSSYEQYF. The CDR3 coding sequence is TGTGCCAGCAGTGGGGGAGAGCCTAGCTCCTACGAGCAGTACTTC. The rearrangement joins TRBV25-1 to TRBJ2-5; D is possibly TRBD2 (5 bases). The J call could be wrong; TRBJ2-7 is a better fit for the DNA end. CDR3 length: 15 amino acids. Per the germline V gene, CDR1 is MGHDK and CDR2 is SYGVNS.

CDR3 loop: CASRPGVSVTEQYF. The DNA for the CDR3 is TGTGCCAGCAGACCAGGGGTCTCAGTAACCGAGCAGTACTTC. This rearrangement joins TRBV27 to TRBJ2-7; D perhaps matches TRBD1 (6 bases). Trimming took off 6 bases at V and 6 bases at J, with 18 bases between the two ends. The CDR3 extends over 14 amino acids. Germline V CDR1 and CDR2: MNHEY, SMNVEV (reference sequence).

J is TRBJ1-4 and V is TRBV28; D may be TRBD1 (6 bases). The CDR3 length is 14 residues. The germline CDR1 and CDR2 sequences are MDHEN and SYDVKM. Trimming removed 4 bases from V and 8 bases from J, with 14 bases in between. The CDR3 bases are TGTGCCAGCAGTTACAGGGAAAGGAGGGAAAAACTGTTTTTT. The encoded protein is CASSYRERREKLFF.

For the CDR3, the DNA is TGTGCCAGCAAGGAGGGAGGGGGCACAGATACGCAGTATTTT. Encoded protein: CASKEGGGTDTQYF. This sequence joins TRBV6-1 and TRBJ2-3; 7 bases line up with TRBD2. The CDR3 is 14 amino acids. Germline V lookup: CDR1 MNHNS, CDR2 SASEGT. The V gene end was trimmed by 7 bases and the J gene end by 1 base; junction bases not matched to a gene: 5.

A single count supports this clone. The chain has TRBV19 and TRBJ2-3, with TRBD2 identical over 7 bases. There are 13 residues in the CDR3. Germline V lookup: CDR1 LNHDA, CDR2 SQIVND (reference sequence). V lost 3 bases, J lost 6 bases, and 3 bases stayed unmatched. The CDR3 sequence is CASSILGGDTQYF. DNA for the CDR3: TGTGCCAGTAGTATCCTCGGGGGGGATACGCAGTATTTT.

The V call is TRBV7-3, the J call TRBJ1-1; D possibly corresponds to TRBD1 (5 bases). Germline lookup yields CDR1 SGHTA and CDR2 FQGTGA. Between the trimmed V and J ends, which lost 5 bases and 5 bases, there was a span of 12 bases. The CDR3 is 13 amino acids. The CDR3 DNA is TGTGCCAGCAGCCTGATGGGGGGAACTGAAGCTTTCTTT. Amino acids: CASSLMGGTEAFF.

CDR3 coding DNA: TGCGCCAGCAGTAGAGGGACAGACTATGGCTACACCTTC. The encoded protein is CASSRGTDYGYTF. The J gene is TRBJ1-2, the V gene TRBV5-1; TRBD1 matches at 7 bases. Germline CDR1 is SGHRS and CDR2 is YFSETQ. The CDR3 spans 13 residues. Trimming cost V 5 bases and J 3 bases; bases outside gene matches: 4. The whole variable domain, filled in from reference TRBV5-1 and TRBJ1-2, reads KAGVTQTPRYLIKTRGQQVTLSCSPISGHRSVSWYQQTPGQGLQFLFEYFSETQRNKGNFPGRFSGRQFSNSRSEMNVSTLELGDSALYLCASSRGTDYGYTFGSGTRLTVV.

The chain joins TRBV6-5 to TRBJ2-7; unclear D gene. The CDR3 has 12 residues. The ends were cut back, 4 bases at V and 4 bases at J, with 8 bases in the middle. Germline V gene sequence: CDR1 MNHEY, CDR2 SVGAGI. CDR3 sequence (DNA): TGTGCCAGCAGTTCTAACAGATACGAGCAGTACTTC. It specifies CASSSNRYEQYF.

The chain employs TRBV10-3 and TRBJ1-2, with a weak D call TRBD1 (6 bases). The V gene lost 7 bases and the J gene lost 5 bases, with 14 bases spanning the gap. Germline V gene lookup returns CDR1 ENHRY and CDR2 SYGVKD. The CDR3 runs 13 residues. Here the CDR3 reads CAIMSTGIYGYTF. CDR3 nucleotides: TGTGCCATCATGTCGACAGGAATATATGGCTACACCTTC.

The DNA of the CDR3 is TGTGCCAGCAGCCCCTTAGGAGCTAACTATGGCTACACCTTC. This encodes CASSPLGANYGYTF. The chain has TRBV5-6 and TRBJ1-2; D call uncertain. The germline V gene encodes CDR1 SGHDT and CDR2 YYEEEE. The CDR3 totals 14 residues. V lost 4 bases and J 0 bases, leaving 10 bases between the germline ends.

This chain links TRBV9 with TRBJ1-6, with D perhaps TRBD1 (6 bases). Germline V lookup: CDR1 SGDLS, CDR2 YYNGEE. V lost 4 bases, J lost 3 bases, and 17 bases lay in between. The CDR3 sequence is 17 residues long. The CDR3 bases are TGTGCCAGCAGCCCCTCGGACAGCTACTACTATAATTCACCCCTCCACTTT. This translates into CASSPSDSYYYNSPLHF.

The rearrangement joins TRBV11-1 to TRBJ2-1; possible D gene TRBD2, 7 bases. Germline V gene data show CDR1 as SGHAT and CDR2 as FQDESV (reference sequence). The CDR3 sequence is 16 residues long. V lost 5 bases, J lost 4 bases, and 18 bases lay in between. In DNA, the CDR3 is TGTGCCAGCAGCCCTTCCCCGGGGGGCGGGTACAATGAGCAGTTCTTC. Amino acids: CASSPSPGGGYNEQFF. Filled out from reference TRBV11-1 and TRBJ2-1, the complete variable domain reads EAEVAQSPRYKITEKSQAVAFWCDPISGHATLYWYRQILGQGPELLVQFQDESVVDDSQLPKDRFSAERLKGVDSTLKIQPAELGDSAMYLCASSPSPGGGYNEQFFGPGTRLTVL.

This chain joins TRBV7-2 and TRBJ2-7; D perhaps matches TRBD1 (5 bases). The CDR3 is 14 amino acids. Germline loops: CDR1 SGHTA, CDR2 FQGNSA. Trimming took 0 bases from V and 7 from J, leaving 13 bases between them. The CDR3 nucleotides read TGTGCCAGCAGCTTAGCGTACAGGAGTGGTGAGCAGTACTTC. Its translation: CASSLAYRSGEQYF.

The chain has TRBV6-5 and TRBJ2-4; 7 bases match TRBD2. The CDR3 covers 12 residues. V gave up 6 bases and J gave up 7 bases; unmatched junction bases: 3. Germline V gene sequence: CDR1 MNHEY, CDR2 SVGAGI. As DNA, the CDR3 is TGTGCCAGCAGGGGCGGGGGTAACATTCAGTACTTC. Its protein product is CASRGGGNIQYF.

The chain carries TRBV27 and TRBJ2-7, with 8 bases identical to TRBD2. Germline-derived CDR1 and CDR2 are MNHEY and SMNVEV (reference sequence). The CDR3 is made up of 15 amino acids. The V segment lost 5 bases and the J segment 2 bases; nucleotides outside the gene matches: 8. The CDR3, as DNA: TGTGCCAGCAGTCCCCGGGGGGGCGGAACCTACGAGCAGTACTTC. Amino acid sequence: CASSPRGGGTYEQYF.

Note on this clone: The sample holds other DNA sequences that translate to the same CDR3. CDR3: CASSSTGTNYGYTF. CDR3 bases: TGCGCCAGCAGCTCCACCGGGACTAACTATGGCTACACCTTC. The V and J genes are TRBV5-1 and TRBJ1-2; D remains ambiguous. Germline CDR1 is SGHRS and CDR2 is YFSETQ. The V and J ends lost 3 bases and 0 bases respectively, with 9 bases between them. CDR3 length: 14 amino acids.

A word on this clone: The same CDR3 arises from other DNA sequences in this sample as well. CDR3 sequence reads: CASSSYRGGYTF. The CDR3, as DNA: TGTGCCAGCAGTTCCTATCGAGGTGGCTACACCTTC. This rearrangement joins TRBV28 to TRBJ1-2; no firm D call. Trimming took 4 bases from V and 7 from J, leaving 10 bases between them. This CDR3 has 12 residues. In germline, CDR1 is MDHEN, CDR2 SYDVKM.

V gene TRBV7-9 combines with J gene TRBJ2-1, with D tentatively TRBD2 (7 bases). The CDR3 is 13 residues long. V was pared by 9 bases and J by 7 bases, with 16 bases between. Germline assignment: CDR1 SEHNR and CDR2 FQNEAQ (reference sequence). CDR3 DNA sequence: TGTGCCAGTAATCGGGGGGCCGGGAATGAGCAGTTCTTC. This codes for CASNRGAGNEQFF.

This chain's CDR3 is CASTPRDRGIGTEAFF. The CDR3 DNA follows: TGTGCCAGCACCCCCCGGGACAGGGGGATAGGCACTGAAGCTTTCTTT. This rearrangement joins TRBV28 to TRBJ1-1; 11 nucleotides line up with TRBD1. V lost 7 bases to trimming and J lost 4 bases; unmatched junction nucleotides: 11. Germline loops: CDR1 MDHEN, CDR2 SYDVKM. CDR3 length equals 16 residues.

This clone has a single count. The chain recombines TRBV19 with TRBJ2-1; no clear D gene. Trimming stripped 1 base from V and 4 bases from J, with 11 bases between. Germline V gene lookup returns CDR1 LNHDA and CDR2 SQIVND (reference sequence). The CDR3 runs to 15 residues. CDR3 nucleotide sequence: TGTGCCAGTAGTATAGTCCATAGCTTATACAATGAGCAGTTCTTC. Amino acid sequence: CASSIVHSLYNEQFF.

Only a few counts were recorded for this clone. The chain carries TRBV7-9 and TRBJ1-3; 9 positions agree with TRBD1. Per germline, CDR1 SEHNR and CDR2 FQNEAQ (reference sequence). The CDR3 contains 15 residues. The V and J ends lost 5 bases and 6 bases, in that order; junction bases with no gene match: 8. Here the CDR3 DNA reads TGTGCCAGCAGCAATCCGGGACAGGGTGAAAACACCATATATTTT. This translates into CASSNPGQGENTIYF.

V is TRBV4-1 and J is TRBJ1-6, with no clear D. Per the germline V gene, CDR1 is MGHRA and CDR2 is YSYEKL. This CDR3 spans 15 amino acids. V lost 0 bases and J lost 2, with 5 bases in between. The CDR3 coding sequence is TGCGCCAGCAGCCAAGATCAGACCTATAATTCACCCCTCCACTTT. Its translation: CASSQDQTYNSPLHF.

This chain's CDR3 is CASSFQGNSSYEQYF. The CDR3 DNA reads TGTGCCAGCAGCTTTCAGGGGAACAGCTCCTACGAGCAGTACTTC. V and J are TRBV7-9 and TRBJ2-5; possibly TRBD1 for D (6 bases). Gene TRBJ2-7 matches the end of the DNA better, so the J call may be wrong. Per the germline V gene, CDR1 is SEHNR and CDR2 is FQNEAQ (reference sequence). This CDR3 spans 15 amino acids.